A selection of T cell receptor beta chains follows, all from one sample in a study of human T cells and chemical hapten exposure. TCRdb used MiXCR to reprocess the RACE reads, holding one entry per CDR3 protein. The sample lists roughly 100,000 distinct CDR3 sequences; around 10% were seen once. The sequenced sample was whole blood, obtained in connection with sensitization to the hapten diphenylcyclopropenone (DPC). These receptors all stem from a woman in her forties with alopecia areata. Some clones in this sample may be carry-over from other donors' samples. The CDR3 runs from the conserved cysteine through the conserved F or W. The D gene is left open where the match is weak. A row's size may be missing; if present it is once, few, many or a size class.

many TRBJ2-3 TRBD2 TRBV28 CASSFWVAGGSTDTQYF TGTGCCAGCAGTTTCTGGGTAGCGGGGGGGAGCACAGATACGCAGTATTTT
few TRBJ2-2 - TRBV7-3 CASSPSGRANTGELFF TGTGCCAGCAGCCCCTCCGGAAGGGCGAACACCGGGGAGCTGTTTTTT
many TRBJ2-7 TRBD1 TRBV18 CASSPSDRGPGEQYF TGTGCCAGCTCACCCTCGGACAGGGGGCCTGGGGAGCAGTACTTC
few TRBJ2-1 - TRBV9 CASSGGDTPDNEQFF TGTGCCAGCAGCGGAGGCGACACTCCGGACAATGAGCAGTTCTTC
many TRBJ1-6 - TRBV4-2 CASSQGELHSPLHF TGTGCCAGCAGCCAAGGGGAGCTTCATTCACCCCTCCACTTT
few TRBJ2-1 - TRBV12-3/TRBV12-4 CASSLRANNEQFF TGTGCCAGCAGTTTACGGGCCAACAATGAGCAGTTCTTC
- TRBJ2-1 TRBD1 TRBV4-2 CASSGTGSYNEQFF TGTGCCAGCAGCGGGACAGGGTCATACAATGAGCAGTTCTTC
- TRBJ1-2 - TRBV28 CASSHRQGLLANYGYTF TGTGCCAGCAGCCACCGTCAGGGGCTCCTAGCTAACTATGGCTACACCTTC
- TRBJ2-7 TRBD2 TRBV11-2 CASSLTSGGALREQYF TGTGCCAGCAGCCTAACTAGCGGGGGGGCCTTACGGGAGCAGTACTTC
many TRBJ2-3 TRBD2 TRBV9 CASSGGTSSTDTQYF TGTGCCAGCAGCGGCGGGACTAGCAGCACAGATACGCAGTATTTT
many TRBJ2-1 TRBD2 TRBV20-1 CSARIAGSYNEQFF TGCAGTGCGCGGATAGCGGGGTCCTACAATGAGCAGTTCTTC
- TRBJ2-7 - TRBV24-1 CATSEGKVSYEQYF TGTGCCACCAGTGAGGGCAAGGTCTCCTACGAGCAGTACTTC
few TRBJ2-1 - TRBV6-2/TRBV6-3 CASKASSSYNEQFF TGTGCCAGCAAGGCCTCAAGCTCCTACAATGAGCAGTTCTTC
few TRBJ1-5 TRBD1 TRBV12-3/TRBV12-4 CASSTLSGGSNQPQHF TGTGCCAGCAGTACACTTTCAGGGGGTAGCAATCAGCCCCAGCATTTT
many TRBJ2-7 - TRBV27 CASSAHQTGSGGYRYEQYF TGTGCCAGCAGTGCACATCAAACAGGGTCCGGAGGCTACCGCTACGAGCAGTACTTC
- TRBJ2-7 - TRBV2 CASRKSQYEQYF TGTGCCAGCAGGAAGAGCCAGTACGAGCAGTACTTC
few TRBJ2-3 - TRBV7-9 CASSHAGDTQYF TGTGCCAGCAGCCACGCGGGAGATACGCAGTATTTT
many TRBJ2-1 - TRBV11-2 CASSSVGGNEQFF TGTGCCAGCAGCTCGGTAGGGGGGAATGAGCAGTTCTTC
- TRBJ1-5 - TRBV4-3 CASSQNRHAGQPQHF TGCGCCAGCAGCCAAAACAGACATGCGGGACAGCCCCAGCATTTT
many TRBJ2-1 - TRBV6-2/TRBV6-3 CASGPLAPPYNEQFF TGTGCCAGCGGACCCCTAGCGCCTCCCTACAATGAGCAGTTCTTC
- TRBJ1-4 - TRBV4-2 CASSLHGGALNEKLFF TGTGCCAGCAGCCTCCATGGGGGGGCTCTTAATGAAAAACTGTTTTTT
- TRBJ1-2 - TRBV6-2/TRBV6-3 CASSNQWGYGYTF TGTGCCAGCAGCAACCAGTGGGGCTATGGCTACACCTTC
many TRBJ2-1 TRBD2 TRBV7-6 CASSPAWVAGRNEQFF TGTGCCAGCAGCCCGGCATGGGTAGCGGGGAGGAATGAGCAGTTCTTC
many TRBJ2-3 - TRBV7-2 CASSLGVDTQYF TGTGCCAGCAGCTTAGGGGTAGATACGCAGTATTTT
- TRBJ2-3 - TRBV6-2/TRBV6-3 CASSPGTASTDTQYF TGTGCCAGCAGCCCCGGGACGGCCAGCACAGATACGCAGTATTTT
many TRBJ1-1 - TRBV6-2/TRBV6-3 CASSYRGGTNTEAFF TGTGCCAGCAGTTATCGAGGGGGAACGAACACTGAAGCTTTCTTT
many TRBJ2-7 TRBD1 TRBV5-1 CASSLVTGMLYEQYF TGCGCCAGCAGCTTGGTGACAGGGATGCTCTACGAGCAGTACTTC
- TRBJ2-2 TRBD2 TRBV6-4 CASSQGLANTGELFF TGTGCCAGCAGCCAGGGACTAGCCAACACCGGGGAGCTGTTTTTT
few TRBJ1-2 - TRBV4-3 CASSQEQGPDYGYTF TGCGCCAGCAGCCAGGAGCAGGGGCCAGACTATGGCTACACCTTC
many TRBJ2-1 - TRBV27 CASSLGFGGNSYNEQFF TGTGCCAGCAGTTTGGGGTTTGGGGGAAATTCCTACAATGAGCAGTTCTTC
- TRBJ2-6 - TRBV7-2 CASSFMDGANVLTF TGTGCCAGCAGCTTCATGGATGGGGCCAACGTCCTGACTTTC
- TRBJ2-5 - TRBV7-3 CASSLTGMYEETQYF TGTGCCAGCAGCTTAACGGGGATGTATGAAGAGACCCAGTACTTC
- TRBJ1-2 - TRBV19 CASSFLPGERPASCTF TGTGCCAGTAGTTTTCTCCCGGGCGAACGGCCGGCGAGTTGCACCTTC
many TRBJ1-2 - TRBV6-1 CASSNEAFGYGYTF TGTGCCAGCAGTAACGAGGCTTTCGGCTATGGCTACACCTTC
- TRBJ1-1 TRBD1 TRBV11-2 CASSHRTGGKANTEAFF TGTGCCAGCAGTCACAGGACAGGGGGCAAGGCAAACACTGAAGCTTTCTTT
few TRBJ2-1 TRBD2 TRBV20-1 CSAGTSGGYNEQFF TGCAGTGCCGGGACTAGCGGGGGATACAATGAGCAGTTCTTC
- TRBJ1-3 TRBD1 TRBV12-3/TRBV12-4 CASSLDRATENTIYF TGTGCCAGCAGCTTGGACAGGGCAACTGAAAACACCATATATTTT
- TRBJ2-7 - TRBV6-5 CASSYSSTRLENEQYF TGTGCCAGCAGTTACTCGAGTACAAGGTTAGAGAACGAGCAGTACTTC
many TRBJ1-4 - TRBV11-2 CASSRLSGGTYEKLFF TGTGCCAGCAGCCGCCTAAGTGGGGGCACCTACGAAAAACTGTTTTTT
- TRBJ1-4 TRBD1 TRBV4-3 CASRSGTGGAREKLFF TGCGCCAGCAGATCCGGGACAGGGGGCGCCCGGGAAAAACTGTTTTTT
- TRBJ2-2 - TRBV20-1 CSARGRGRVTGELFF TGCAGTGCTAGAGGTCGGGGACGGGTCACCGGGGAGCTGTTTTTT
- TRBJ1-3 - TRBV20-1 CSAPETSGNTIYF TGCAGTGCCCCCGAGACCTCTGGAAACACCATATATTTT
many TRBJ1-3 - TRBV9 CASSVTDTTLSGNTIYF TGTGCCAGCAGCGTGACTGACACAACACTCTCTGGAAACACCATATATTTT
few TRBJ2-7 TRBD1 TRBV7-9 CASTLGQGVSYEQYF TGTGCCAGCACCCTTGGACAGGGCGTCTCCTACGAGCAGTACTTC
few TRBJ2-5 TRBD2 TRBV20-1 CSASWASGEQETQYF TGCAGTGCTAGTTGGGCTAGCGGGGAGCAAGAGACCCAGTACTTC
many TRBJ1-6 - TRBV3-1 CASSQDSDSPLHF TGTGCCAGCAGCCAAGATAGCGATTCACCCCTCCACTTT
- TRBJ2-1 - TRBV12-3/TRBV12-4 CASSQGQSYNEQFF TGTGCCAGCAGTCAGGGGCAATCCTACAATGAGCAGTTCTTC
few TRBJ1-1 - TRBV2 CASRGTENTEAFF TGTGCCAGCAGGGGCACAGAGAACACTGAAGCTTTCTTT
many TRBJ2-7 - TRBV20-1 CSAREFRTGSYEQYF TGCAGTGCTAGAGAGTTCCGGACGGGCTCCTACGAGCAGTACTTC
few TRBJ1-2 - TRBV20-1 CSAPQSNYGYTF TGCAGTGCTCCGCAGTCTAACTATGGCTACACCTTC
few TRBJ2-7 - TRBV14 CASSEGVGGSYEQYF TGTGCCAGCAGTGAAGGGGTCGGTGGGAGCTACGAGCAGTACTTC
- TRBJ2-7 - TRBV6-5 CASSTSSGVWYEQYF TGTGCCAGCAGTACGTCCTCGGGGGTTTGGTACGAGCAGTACTTC
few TRBJ2-3 TRBD2 TRBV10-3 CAISEWEGPSTDTQYF TGTGCCATCAGTGAGTGGGAGGGACCCTCCACAGATACGCAGTATTTT
few TRBJ2-4 - TRBV21-1 CASSVSRDLQNIQYF TGTGCCAGCAGTGTCTCCCGTGACCTTCAAAACATTCAGTACTTC